The clone carrying this TCR beta chain was detected only a few times. Germline assignment: CDR1 SQVTM and CDR2 ANQGSEA. The CDR3 length is 15 residues. With V trimmed by 7 bases and J by 1 base, 11 bases remained unmatched. The entry originates in a study of blood T cell repertoires in COVID-19. About the research overall: Sample material is recorded as cDNA or gDNA derived from T cells, B-cell-depleted T cells, or PBMCs.

Profiled with immunoSEQ multiplex PCR; TCRdb holds only in-frame clones, not every one. Of 380,000 or so clones listed, roughly four fifths are singletons. The receptor was derived from a human donor with acute or convalescent COVID-19. The donor label of this sample is uncertain. The specimen sequenced was peripheral blood. V usage is TRBV29-1 and J usage is TRBJ1-1; 8 nucleotides line up with TRBD1. The CDR3 is CSARRGGTGNTEAFF. In DNA form, the CDR3 reads TGCAGCGCCCGGAGAGGCGGGACAGGGAACACTGAAGCTTTCTTT.